A single count supports the clone carrying this TCR beta chain. These data belong to a study of T cell changes during pregnancy in multiple sclerosis. Here immunoSEQ multiplex PCR was the method, and the copy in TCRdb shows in-frame clones only, minus some. Among around 54,000 clones, around nine tenths were seen once, and the ten largest hold roughly 0.66%. Trimming removed 4 bases from V and 4 bases from J; junction bases left unmatched: 5. Germline loops: CDR1 SGHRS, CDR2 YFSETQ. This CDR3 has 17 residues. Sequenced material: CD4+ T cells from peripheral blood mononuclear cells, taken after pregnancy. The sequence derives from a female donor in good health, enrolled as a control in a pregnancy study. The chain links TRBV5-1 to TRBJ2-1; 16 bases are a match to TRBD2. The CDR3 DNA sequence: TGCGCCAGCAGCGTTGGGACTAGCGGGAGGGCATACAATGAGCAGTTCTTC. Its translation: CASSVGTSGRAYNEQFF. The whole variable domain, filled in from reference TRBV5-1 and TRBJ2-1, reads KAGVTQTPRYLIKTRGQQVTLSCSPISGHRSVSWYQQTPGQGLQFLFEYFSETQRNKGNFPGRFSGRQFSNSRSEMNVSTLELGDSALYLCASSVGTSGRAYNEQFFGPGTRLTVL.